The sequence of this TCR beta chain was determined in a study of PD-1 blockade in classical Hodgkin lymphoma. Note on this clone: What it binds is not known.

Following autologous stem cell transplantation, relapse occurred in every patient, and exposure to brentuximab vedotin varied. Patients reached a best response of complete response, partial response or progressive disease. The V and J ends lost 6 bases and 4 bases respectively, with 12 bases between them. The CDR3 sequence is 14 residues long. CDR1 and CDR2 (germline): SNHLY, FYNNEI. Study-wide results and caveats: Newly diagnosed and completely responding patients shared comparable baseline diversity.

Here immunoSEQ multiplex PCR was the method, and the copy in TCRdb shows in-frame clones only, minus some. This sample carries 29,000 or so clones, around 70% of them seen once, and the ten largest clones take 2.5% to 3.5%. The receptor comes from a human donor with classical Hodgkin lymphoma. This chain links TRBV2 with TRBJ2-2; D perhaps matches TRBD2 (5 bases). Sequences were derived from peripheral blood mononuclear cells (PBMCs), sampled before the second cycle of nivolumab. CDR3 residues: CASSRDDFTGELFF. CDR3 nucleotides: TGTGCCAGCAGCCGGGATGACTTCACCGGGGAGCTGTTTTTT.